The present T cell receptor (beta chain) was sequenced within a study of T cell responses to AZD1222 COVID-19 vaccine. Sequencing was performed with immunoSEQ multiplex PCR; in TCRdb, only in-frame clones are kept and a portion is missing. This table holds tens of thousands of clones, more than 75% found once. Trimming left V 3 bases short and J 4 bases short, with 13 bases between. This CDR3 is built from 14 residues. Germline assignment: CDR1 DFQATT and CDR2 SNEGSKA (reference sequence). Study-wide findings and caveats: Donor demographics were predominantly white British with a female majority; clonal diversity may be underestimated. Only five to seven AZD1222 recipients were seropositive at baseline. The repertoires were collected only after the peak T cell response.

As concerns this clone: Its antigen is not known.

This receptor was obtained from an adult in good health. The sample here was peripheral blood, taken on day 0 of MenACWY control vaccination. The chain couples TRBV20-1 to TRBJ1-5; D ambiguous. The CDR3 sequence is CSASAGSHNQPQHF. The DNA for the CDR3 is TGCAGTGCTAGTGCGGGCTCCCATAATCAGCCCCAGCATTTT.